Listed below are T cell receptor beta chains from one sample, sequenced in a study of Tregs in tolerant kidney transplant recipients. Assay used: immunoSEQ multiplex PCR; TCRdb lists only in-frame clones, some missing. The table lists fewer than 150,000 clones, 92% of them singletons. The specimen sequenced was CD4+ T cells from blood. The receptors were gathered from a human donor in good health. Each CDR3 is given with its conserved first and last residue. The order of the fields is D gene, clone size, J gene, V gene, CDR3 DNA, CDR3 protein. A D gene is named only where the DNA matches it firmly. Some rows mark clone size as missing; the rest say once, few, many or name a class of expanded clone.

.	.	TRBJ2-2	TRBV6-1	TGTGCCAGCTGGGGCCCAAACACCGGGGAGCTGTTTTTT	CASWGPNTGELFF
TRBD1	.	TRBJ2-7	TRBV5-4	TGTGCCAGCAGCTCGCAGGGGACAGGGAAGGACGAGCAGTACTTC	CASSSQGTGKDEQYF
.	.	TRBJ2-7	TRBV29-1	TGCAGCGTTGAAGATTTTGGACAGAGCTCCTACGAGCAGTACTTC	CSVEDFGQSSYEQYF
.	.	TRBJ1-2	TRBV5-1	TGCGCCAGCAGATTGGGATACAGGTTCACGGTCGGCTACACCTTC	CASRLGYRFTVGYTF
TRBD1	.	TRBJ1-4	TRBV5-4	TGTGCCAGCAGCTTCACCGGGACAGGGAATGAAAAACTGTTTTTT	CASSFTGTGNEKLFF
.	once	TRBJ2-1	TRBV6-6	TGTGCCAGCAGTTATATGGGACAACGCTACAATGAGCAGTTCTTC	CASSYMGQRYNEQFF
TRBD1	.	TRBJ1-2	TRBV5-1	TGCGCCAGCAGGGTGACGACGGACAGGGGCTATGGCTACACCTTC	CASRVTTDRGYGYTF
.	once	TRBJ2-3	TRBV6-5	TGTGCCAGCAGTTACTCGGGGACCGTAAGCACAGATACGCAGTATTTT	CASSYSGTVSTDTQYF
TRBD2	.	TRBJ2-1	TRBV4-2	TGTGCCAGCAGCCAAGATTTGAGCGGGAGCTCCTACAATGAGCAGTTCTTC	CASSQDLSGSSYNEQFF
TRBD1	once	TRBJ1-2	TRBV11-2	TGTGCCAGCAGCTTAGGGGGACAGCCCTATGGCTACACCTTC	CASSLGGQPYGYTF
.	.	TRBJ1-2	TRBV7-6	TGTGCCAGCAGCTATACAGGAGCCTATGGCTACACCTTC	CASSYTGAYGYTF
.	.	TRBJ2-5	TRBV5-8	TGTGCCAGCAGCTTAGGCCAGAGGGAGACCCAGTACTTC	CASSLGQRETQYF
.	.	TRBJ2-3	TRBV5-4	TGTGCCAGCAACAACGGAGGGGAGACAGATACGCAGTATTTT	CASNNGGETDTQYF
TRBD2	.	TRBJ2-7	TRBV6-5	TGTGCCAGCAGTCCCCAGACTAGCGGGGACTACGAGCAGTACTTC	CASSPQTSGDYEQYF
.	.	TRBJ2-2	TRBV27	TGTGCCAGCAAAGCAGGGCAGCACGGGGAGCTGTTTTTT	CASKAGQHGELFF
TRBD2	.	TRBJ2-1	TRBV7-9	TGTGCCAGCAGCTTAAAAGCGGGGGAGCAGTTCTTC	CASSLKAGEQFF
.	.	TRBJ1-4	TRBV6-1	TGTGCCAGCAGCCGGACAGCGAATGAAAAACTGTTTTTT	CASSRTANEKLFF
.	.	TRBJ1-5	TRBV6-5	TGTGCCAGCAGTTACTCGACGGCAGGCAGTCAGCCCCAGCATTTT	CASSYSTAGSQPQHF
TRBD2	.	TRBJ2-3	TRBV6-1	TGTGCCAGCAGGGGGCCAGGGAGGGCAGATACGCAGTATTTT	CASRGPGRADTQYF
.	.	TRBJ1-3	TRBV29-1	TGCAGCGTTAACGCGGCAGGCTCTGGAAACACCATATATTTT	CSVNAAGSGNTIYF